The clone carrying this T cell receptor (beta chain) has only one observation. The entry originates in a study of blood T cell repertoires in COVID-19. Assay: immunoSEQ multiplex PCR; the TCRdb copy retains only in-frame clones and omits some. The sample shows 130,000 or so clones, around 83% of them seen only once. Germline assignment: CDR1 MGHRA and CDR2 YSYEKL. J was trimmed by 6 bases and V by 5 bases; bases with no gene match: 10. The CDR3 has 16 residues. Sequenced: peripheral blood. The receptor was isolated from an older woman with acute or convalescent COVID-19. The V call is TRBV4-1, the J call TRBJ2-2, with 9 bases matching TRBD2. The CDR3 sequence is CASSGPRTSAPGELFF. CDR3 bases: TGCGCCAGCAGCGGACCTCGGACTAGCGCCCCCGGGGAGCTGTTTTTT.